Below, 30 T cell receptor beta chains from the same sample are listed, as sequenced in a study of blood T cell repertoires in COVID-19. Sequencing used immunoSEQ multiplex PCR; TCRdb keeps in-frame clones, though not all of them. The data show 260,000 or so clones, with approximately 90% seen just once and 15% to 17% held by the top ten. Sequencing used PBMCs or T cells enriched from blood (not recorded which). The receptors stem from a man between 18 and 35 years old who had recovered from COVID-19.

V is TRBV7-2 and J is TRBJ2-3, with 10 bases that match TRBD2. CDR3 length: 17 residues. CDR1 SGHTA and CDR2 FQGNSA come from the germline V gene. The V segment lost 1 base and the J segment 1 base; nucleotides outside the gene matches: 5. CDR3 sequence reads: CASSLDPLAGGTDTQYF. CDR3 coding DNA: TGTGCCAGCAGCTTAGATCCCCTAGCGGGGGGCACAGATACGCAGTATTTT.

The genes are TRBV19 and TRBJ1-5, with TRBD1 matching over 7 bases. Germline V gene sequence: CDR1 LNHDA, CDR2 SQIVND (reference sequence). Trimming removed 1 base from V and 3 bases from J; junction bases left unmatched: 3. The CDR3 spans 15 residues. The CDR3 region has the DNA TGTGCCAGTAGTATAGGACAGGGAATCAATCAGCCCCAGCATTTT. It is translated as CASSIGQGINQPQHF.

V gene TRBV7-6 combines with J gene TRBJ1-4, with D tentatively TRBD1 (5 bases). This CDR3 contains 15 residues. V was trimmed by 5 bases and J by 7 bases, leaving 17 bases between them. CDR1 and CDR2 from the germline V gene are SGHVS and FNYEAQ. The CDR3 DNA sequence: TGTGCCAGCAGCCGGGCGGGGACGGGGCCTGAAAAACTGTTTTTT. This translates into CASSRAGTGPEKLFF.

The chain employs TRBV10-2 and TRBJ2-1; 9 positions agree with TRBD1. The CDR3 has 16 residues. CDR1 and CDR2 (germline): WSHSY, SAAADI. Trimming removed 5 bases from V and 7 bases from J; junction bases left unmatched: 12. The CDR3 region is CASSSSPQGARNEQFF. The CDR3 region has the DNA TGCGCCAGCAGTTCCTCTCCACAGGGGGCGAGGAATGAGCAGTTCTTC.

V gene TRBV5-5 combines with J gene TRBJ2-7; a possible D gene is TRBD1 (5 bases). Germline lookup yields CDR1 SGHKS and CDR2 YYEKEE (reference sequence). V lost 10 bases, J lost 5 bases, and 10 bases lay in between. The CDR3 is 10 amino acids. The CDR3: CAGRGHEQYF. CDR3 in DNA: TGTGCCGGAAGGGGCCACGAGCAGTACTTC.

The chain uses TRBV2 and TRBJ1-2, with D possibly TRBD1 on 5 matching bases. V was clipped by 3 bases and J by 4 bases, with 9 bases between them. Germline V gene lookup returns CDR1 SNHLY and CDR2 FYNNEI. This CDR3 comprises 13 residues. CDR3 sequence reads: CASSETASYGYTF. CDR3 coding DNA: TGTGCCAGCAGTGAGACAGCTAGCTATGGCTACACCTTC.

This clone was counted ten times or more. The gene calls are TRBV6-1 and TRBJ2-1; 12 bases fit TRBD2. Germline V gene data show CDR1 as MNHNS and CDR2 as SASEGT. With V trimmed by 2 bases and J by 6 bases, 2 bases remained unmatched. There are 15 residues in the CDR3. DNA for the CDR3: TGTGCCAGCAGTGAACTAGCGGGGGGGCCCAATGAGCAGTTCTTC. Translation: CASSELAGGPNEQFF.

The chain is built from TRBV19 and TRBJ2-5; 7 nucleotides line up with TRBD1. CDR1 and CDR2 from the germline V gene are LNHDA and SQIVND (reference sequence). The J segment lost 2 bases and the V segment lost 6 bases, leaving 6 bases of the junction unmatched. This CDR3 contains 14 residues. The CDR3 coding sequence is TGTGCCAGTAGCGTACAGGGGACGCAAGAGACCCAGTACTTC. Amino acids: CASSVQGTQETQYF. Supplemented by reference TRBV19 and TRBJ2-5, the full variable domain reads DGGITQSPKYLFRKEGQNVTLSCEQNLNHDAMYWYRQDPGQGLRLIYYSQIVNDFQKGDIAEGYSVSREKKESFPLTVTSAQKNPTAFYLCASSVQGTQETQYFGPGTRLLVL.

The chain links TRBV5-1 to TRBJ1-4; no definite D call. Germline CDR1 reads SGHRS; CDR2 reads YFSETQ. V dropped 1 base and J dropped 7 bases, with 14 bases sitting between them. The CDR3 is 15 residues long. The CDR3 bases are TGCGCCAGCAGCTTGATCGGGAGGTCTGGTGAAAAACTGTTTTTT. Encoded protein: CASSLIGRSGEKLFF.

The rearrangement links TRBV7-9 to TRBJ1-1, with 10 nucleotides matching TRBD1. The J segment lost 10 bases and the V segment lost 5 bases, leaving 4 bases of the junction unmatched. CDR3 size: 12 residues. Per the germline V gene, CDR1 is SEHNR and CDR2 is FQNEAQ (reference sequence). CDR3 DNA: TGTGCCAGCAGCCAGGGACAGGGGAGAGCTTTCTTT. Encoded protein: CASSQGQGRAFF.

The V call is TRBV5-1, the J call TRBJ1-2; the match to TRBD1 covers 8 bases. The CDR3 sequence is 16 residues long. The trim removed 4 bases at V and 9 bases at J, leaving 17 bases unmatched. Germline lookup yields CDR1 SGHRS and CDR2 YFSETQ. CDR3 DNA sequence: TGCGCCAGCAGCGACGGTAGTAGGGACAGGCCTAGGAGCTACACCTTC. Translated, it gives CASSDGSRDRPRSYTF.

The CDR3 DNA reads as TGTGCCAGCAGTGACGGGCCCGGGGGACCCGGGGAGCTGTTTTTT. Its protein product is CASSDGPGGPGELFF. The V and J genes are TRBV2 and TRBJ2-2, with D perhaps TRBD2 (6 bases). V lost 3 bases to trimming and J lost 6 bases, with 14 bases between them. The V gene's germline CDR1 is SNHLY and CDR2 FYNNEI. The CDR3 has 15 amino acids.

V usage is TRBV5-4 and J usage is TRBJ1-2; D unclear. The CDR3 spans 13 residues. V gave up 0 bases and J gave up 6 bases, with 9 bases separating them. Per germline, CDR1 SGHNT and CDR2 YYREEE (reference sequence). The CDR3 sequence is CASSLEGGDGYTF. The DNA of the CDR3 is TGTGCCAGCAGCTTGGAAGGCGGGGATGGCTACACCTTC. The full variable domain, with the rest looked up from reference TRBV5-4 and TRBJ1-2, is ETGVTQSPTHLIKTRGQQVTLRCSSQSGHNTVSWYQQALGQGPQFIFQYYREEENGRGNFPPRFSGLQFPNYSSELNVNALELDDSALYLCASSLEGGDGYTFGSGTRLTVV.

The chain carries TRBV5-4 and TRBJ1-2; 11 bases align to TRBD1. After removal of 6 bases from V and 8 bases from J, the junction contained 6 bases not matched to a gene. Germline CDR1 and CDR2: SGHNT and YYREEE (reference sequence). This CDR3 region has 13 residues. The DNA of the CDR3 is TGTGCCAGCACAGGACAGGGGGCAGAGGGCTACACCTTC. Encoded protein: CASTGQGAEGYTF.

For the CDR3, the DNA is TGTGCCAGCAGCTTAGCGTTTAGTTCTCCTCATGAGCAGTTCTTC. Its translation: CASSLAFSSPHEQFF. This chain uses TRBV7-9 with TRBJ2-1, with no clear D. With 0 bases removed from V and 8 bases from J, the gap between germline ends came to 14 bases. The V gene's germline CDR1 is SEHNR and CDR2 FQNEAQ (reference sequence). The CDR3 sequence is 15 residues long.

The chain employs TRBV28 and TRBJ1-3; D call uncertain. This CDR3 comprises 16 residues. Germline V gives CDR1 MDHEN, CDR2 SYDVKM. The V end lost 4 bases, the J end lost 0 bases, and 13 bases lay between the germline ends. CDR3 protein: CASSSVLRLSGNTIYF. The DNA of the CDR3 is TGTGCCAGCAGTTCAGTTCTTAGACTCTCTGGAAACACCATATATTTT.

The sample holds a few counts of this clone. The chain is built from TRBV2 and TRBJ2-1; possibly TRBD2 for D (5 bases). The CDR3 runs to 17 residues. Per germline, CDR1 SNHLY and CDR2 FYNNEI. Trimming shortened V by 6 bases and J by 3 bases, and 21 bases separated the two germline ends. In nucleotides, the CDR3 is TGTGCCAGCAGCTATCCTAGGACTGGCCCAGGCTACAATGAGCAGTTCTTC. This encodes CASSYPRTGPGYNEQFF.

In its sample, this clone was seen once. CDR3: CASSWARSTGVRETQYF. CDR3 DNA sequence: TGCGCCAGCTCTTGGGCTAGGTCGACGGGAGTACGAGAGACCCAGTACTTC. This sequence joins TRBV10-2 and TRBJ2-5, with D possibly matching TRBD2 (6 bases). Deletions cut 8 bases from V and 4 bases from J, with 26 bases between. The CDR3 is 17 amino acids. Germline V gene data show CDR1 as WSHSY and CDR2 as SAAADI.

The rearrangement joins TRBV6-5 to TRBJ1-1, with D perhaps matching TRBD1 (6 bases). V was pared by 4 bases and J by 1 base, with 13 bases between. Germline V gene data show CDR1 as MNHEY and CDR2 as SVGAGI. There are 15 residues in the CDR3. The DNA of the CDR3 is TGTGCCAGCAGTTTCTCGACAGGTACGAACACTGAAGCTTTCTTT. Protein: CASSFSTGTNTEAFF.

The chain recombines TRBV6-2 or TRBV6-3 with TRBJ2-4; 9 nucleotides agree with TRBD2. V was clipped by 2 bases and J by 2 bases; unmatched bases: 10. This CDR3 contains 18 residues. Germline V CDR1 and CDR2: MNHEY, SVGEGT. As DNA, the CDR3 is TGTGCCAGCAGTTACCCGCTCGAGCGGGAGGCAACCAAAAACATTCAGTACTTC. Its protein product is CASSYPLEREATKNIQYF.

The J gene is TRBJ2-5, the V gene TRBV10-2; 7 nucleotides agree with TRBD1. With 4 bases clipped from V and 2 bases from J, the junction kept 7 bases outside the gene matches. This CDR3 has 15 residues. Germline V CDR1 and CDR2: WSHSY, SAAADI. In DNA, the CDR3 is TGCGCCAGCAGTGGAGTTTGGGGACAGCAAGAGACCCAGTACTTC. Translation: CASSGVWGQQETQYF.

The chain links TRBV5-4 to TRBJ2-7, with D possibly matching TRBD2 (6 bases). V shed 1 base and J shed 0 bases, with 11 bases lying between them. Germline CDR1 reads SGHNT; CDR2 reads YYREEE (reference sequence). The CDR3 consists of 15 residues. The CDR3 nucleotides are TGTGCCAGCAGCTTGTTCGCGGGGAGCTCCTACGAGCAGTACTTC. It is translated as CASSLFAGSSYEQYF.

Concerning this clone: At one end the junction does not follow the germline gene, possibly because of a read error. V gene TRBV7-7 combines with J gene TRBJ2-5, with a possible D match to TRBD1 (7 bases). Germline lookup yields CDR1 SSHAT and CDR2 FNYEAQ (reference sequence). The CDR3 contains 17 residues. The CDR3 DNA sequence: TGTGCTAGCAGCTTAGGGGGGCCAACAGGGGACCAAGAGACCCAGTACTTC. The encoded protein is CASSLGGPTGDQETQYF.

The chain has TRBV16 and TRBJ1-1; 8 bases agree with TRBD1. V shed 3 bases and J 0 bases; nucleotides not matched to a gene: 3. The CDR3 has 15 amino acids. Germline loops: CDR1 KGHSY, CDR2 FQNENV. CDR3 sequence: CASSHRTGMNTEAFF. The CDR3 nucleotides read TGTGCCAGCAGCCATCGGACAGGGATGAACACTGAAGCTTTCTTT.

The rearrangement links TRBV7-2 to TRBJ2-1; no reliable D call. CDR1 and CDR2 from the germline V gene are SGHTA and FQGNSA. Deletions cut 4 bases from V and 8 bases from J, with 12 bases between. This CDR3 spans 13 amino acids. The CDR3 reads CASSYGPTYEQFF. Written as DNA, the CDR3 is TGTGCCAGCAGCTATGGTCCTACGTATGAGCAGTTCTTC.

V is TRBV2 and J is TRBJ2-7; the match to TRBD1 covers 9 bases. The germline CDR1 and CDR2 sequences are SNHLY and FYNNEI. This CDR3 region has 16 residues. The V gene end was trimmed by 4 bases and the J gene end by 6 bases; junction bases not matched to a gene: 13. This chain's CDR3 is CASSVDAQGASGEQYF. The CDR3 DNA reads TGTGCCAGCAGTGTAGATGCACAGGGGGCCTCTGGCGAGCAGTACTTC.

The chain links TRBV18 to TRBJ1-2; D is unclear. Trimming shortened V by 2 bases and J by 4 bases, and 14 bases separated the two germline ends. Germline CDR1 and CDR2: KGHSH and LQKENI. The CDR3 is 15 amino acids. CDR3 region: CASSPSGSFSYGYTF. CDR3 bases: TGTGCCAGCTCACCATCCGGGAGTTTTAGCTATGGCTACACCTTC.

The rearrangement links TRBV16 to TRBJ1-2; the D is unclear. This CDR3 contains 15 residues. V was pared by 4 bases and J by 0 bases, with 12 bases between. CDR1 and CDR2 from the germline V gene are KGHSY and FQNENV. This chain's CDR3 is CASSPLGITNYGYTF. The CDR3 coding sequence is TGTGCCAGCAGCCCCTTGGGCATAACTAACTATGGCTACACCTTC.

The chain uses TRBV19 and TRBJ1-5; the D gene is possibly TRBD1 (5 bases). With 2 bases removed from V and 2 bases from J, the gap between germline ends came to 13 bases. Germline values: CDR1 LNHDA, CDR2 SQIVND (reference sequence). The CDR3 is 16 residues long. CDR3 in amino acids: CASSITGRRGNQPQHF. Written as DNA, the CDR3 is TGTGCCAGTAGTATAACAGGACGGCGTGGCAATCAGCCCCAGCATTTT. Drawing the rest from reference TRBV19 and TRBJ1-5, the complete variable domain is DGGITQSPKYLFRKEGQNVTLSCEQNLNHDAMYWYRQDPGQGLRLIYYSQIVNDFQKGDIAEGYSVSREKKESFPLTVTSAQKNPTAFYLCASSITGRRGNQPQHFGDGTRLSIL.

J is TRBJ2-7 and V is TRBV12-2; the tabulated D call, TRBD2, remains unverified against the DNA. TRBV12-2 is tagged as a pseudogene. The CDR3 is made up of 14 amino acids. The CDR3 protein is CASRIHRGVLEQYF. Written as DNA, the CDR3 is TGTGCAAGTCGCATACACCGGGGGGTCCTCGAGCAGTACTTC.